Listed here is a single T cell receptor (beta chain). The entry originates in a study of blood T cell repertoires in COVID-19. At the level of the study: Collection of acute and convalescent COVID-19 samples took place in the United States, Italy and Spain. The cDNA or gDNA used as material had been derived from T cells, B-cell-depleted T cells, or PBMCs.

Original data processing: Reference gene primer amplification gave estimated nucleated cell counts. Sequencing was performed with immunoSEQ multiplex PCR; in TCRdb, only in-frame clones are kept and a portion is missing. From that table come the V and J calls and clone size; the DNA was used to work out D and trimming. The sample holds some 220,000 clones, roughly four fifths seen once. The CDR3 contains 17 residues. Deletions cut 6 bases from V and 2 bases from J, with 22 bases between. The germline CDR1 and CDR2 sequences are ENHRY and SYGVKD. The genes are TRBV10-3 and TRBJ2-5; TRBD2 might be the D (6 bases). This TCR was recovered from an older woman with acute or convalescent COVID-19. Material: peripheral blood. The CDR3 nucleotides read TGTGCCATCAGCTTTGGAGGGCTAGCGAGTGAGCAAGAGACCCAGTACTTC. Protein product: CAISFGGLASEQETQYF.